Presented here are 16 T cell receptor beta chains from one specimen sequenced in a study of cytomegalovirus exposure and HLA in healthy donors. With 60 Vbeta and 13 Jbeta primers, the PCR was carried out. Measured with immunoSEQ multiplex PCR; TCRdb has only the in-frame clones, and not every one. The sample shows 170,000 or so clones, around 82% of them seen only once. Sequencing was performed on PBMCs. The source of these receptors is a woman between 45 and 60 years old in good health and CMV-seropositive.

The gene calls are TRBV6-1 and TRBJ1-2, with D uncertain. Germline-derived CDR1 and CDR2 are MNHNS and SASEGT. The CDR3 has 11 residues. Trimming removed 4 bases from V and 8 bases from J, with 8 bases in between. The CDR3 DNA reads TGTGCCAGCAGTGGTTTAGAGGGCTACACCTTC. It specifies CASSGLEGYTF.

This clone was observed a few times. CDR3 sequence: CASSLPGWYLNEKLFF. Written as DNA, the CDR3 is TGTGCCAGCAGCTTACCGGGGTGGTACCTAAATGAAAAACTGTTTTTT. The chain joins TRBV5-8 to TRBJ1-4; no definite D call. V lost 2 bases to trimming and J lost 5 bases, with 16 bases between them. This CDR3 comprises 16 residues. Germline V CDR1 and CDR2: SGHTS, YDEGEE.

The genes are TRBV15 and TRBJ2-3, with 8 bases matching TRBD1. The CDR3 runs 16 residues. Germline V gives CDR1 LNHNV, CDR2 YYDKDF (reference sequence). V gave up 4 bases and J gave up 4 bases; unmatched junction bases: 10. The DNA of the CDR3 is TGTGCCACCAGCATTTCCGGGACAGGACTATCAGATACGCAGTATTTT. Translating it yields CATSISGTGLSDTQYF. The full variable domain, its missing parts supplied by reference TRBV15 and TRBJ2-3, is DAMVIQNPRYQVTQFGKPVTLSCSQTLNHNVMYWYQQKSSQAPKLLFHYYDKDFNNEADTPDNFQSRRPNTSFCFLDIRSPGLGDTAMYLCATSISGTGLSDTQYFGPGTRLTVL.

The CDR3 protein is CASSEGLPDTQYF. CDR3 bases: TGTGCCAGCAGCGAGGGGCTCCCAGATACGCAGTATTTT. V is TRBV9 and J is TRBJ2-3; D is possibly TRBD1 (5 bases). The CDR3 has 13 residues. Trimming took off 3 bases at V and 4 bases at J, with 9 bases between the two ends. CDR1 is SGDLS and CDR2 is YYNGEE in the germline V gene.

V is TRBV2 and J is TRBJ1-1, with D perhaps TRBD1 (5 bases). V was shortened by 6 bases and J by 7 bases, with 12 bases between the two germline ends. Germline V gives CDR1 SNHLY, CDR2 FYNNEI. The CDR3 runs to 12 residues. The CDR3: CASSADIGEAFF. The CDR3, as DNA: TGTGCCAGCAGCGCGGACATCGGTGAAGCTTTCTTT.

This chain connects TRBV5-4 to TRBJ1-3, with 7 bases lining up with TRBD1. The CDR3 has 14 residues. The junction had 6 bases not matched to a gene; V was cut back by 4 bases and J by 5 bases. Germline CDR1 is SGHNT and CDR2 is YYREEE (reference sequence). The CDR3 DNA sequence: TGTGCCAGCAGCATAGGACAGGAGAGAAACACCATATATTTT. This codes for CASSIGQERNTIYF.

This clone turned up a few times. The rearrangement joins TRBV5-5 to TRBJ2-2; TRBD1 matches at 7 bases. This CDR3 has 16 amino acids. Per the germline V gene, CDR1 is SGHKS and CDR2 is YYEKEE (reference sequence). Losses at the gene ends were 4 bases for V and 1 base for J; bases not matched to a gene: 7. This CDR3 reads CASSTPGGRNTGELFF. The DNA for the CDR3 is TGTGCCAGCAGCACTCCAGGGGGTCGGAACACCGGGGAGCTGTTTTTT.

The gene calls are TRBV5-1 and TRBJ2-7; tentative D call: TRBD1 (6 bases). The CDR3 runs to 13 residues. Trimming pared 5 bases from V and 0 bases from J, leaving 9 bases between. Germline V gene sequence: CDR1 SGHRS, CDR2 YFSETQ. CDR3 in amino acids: CASSPDSSYEQYF. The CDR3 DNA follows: TGCGCCAGCAGTCCGGACAGCTCCTACGAGCAGTACTTC.

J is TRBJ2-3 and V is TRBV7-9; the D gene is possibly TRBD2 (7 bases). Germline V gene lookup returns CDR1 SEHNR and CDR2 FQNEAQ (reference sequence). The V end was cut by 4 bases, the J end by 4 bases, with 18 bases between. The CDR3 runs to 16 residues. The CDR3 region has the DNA TGTGCCAGCAGCTCCGCGAGGGGGGGAGAGGCAGATACGCAGTATTTT. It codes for CASSSARGGEADTQYF.

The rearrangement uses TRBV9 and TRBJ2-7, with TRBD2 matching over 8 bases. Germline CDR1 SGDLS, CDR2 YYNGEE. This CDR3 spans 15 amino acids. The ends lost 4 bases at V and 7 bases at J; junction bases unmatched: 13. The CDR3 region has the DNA TGTGCCAGCAGCCCACACCCAGCGGGGGTGGGGGAGCAGTACTTC. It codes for CASSPHPAGVGEQYF. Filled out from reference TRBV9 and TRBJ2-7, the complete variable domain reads DSGVTQTPKHLITATGQRVTLRCSPRSGDLSVYWYQQSLDQGLQFLIQYYNGEERAKGNILERFSAQQFPDLHSELNLSSLELGDSALYFCASSPHPAGVGEQYFGPGTRLTVT.

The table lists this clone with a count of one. CDR3 DNA: TGTGCCAGTAGCCTAAATTCTCAGGGGAGCTCCTATAATTCACCCCTCCACTTT. As protein: CASSLNSQGSSYNSPLHF. V gene TRBV19 combines with J gene TRBJ1-6, with D perhaps TRBD1 (6 bases). The CDR3 consists of 18 residues. The V gene lost 6 bases and the J gene lost 0 bases, with 18 bases spanning the gap. Germline V gene data show CDR1 as LNHDA and CDR2 as SQIVND (reference sequence).

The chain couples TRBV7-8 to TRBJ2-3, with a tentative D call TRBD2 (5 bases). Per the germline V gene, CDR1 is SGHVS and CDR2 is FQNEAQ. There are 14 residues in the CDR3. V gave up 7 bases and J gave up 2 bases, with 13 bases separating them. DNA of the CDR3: TGTGCCAGCAACCAACTAGTGCCCACAGATACGCAGTATTTT. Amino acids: CASNQLVPTDTQYF.

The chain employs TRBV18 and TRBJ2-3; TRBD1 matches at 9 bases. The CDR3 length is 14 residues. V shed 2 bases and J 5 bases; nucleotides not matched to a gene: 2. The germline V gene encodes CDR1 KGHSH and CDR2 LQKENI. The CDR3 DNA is TGTGCCAGCTCACCAACAGGGGGCGTAGATACGCAGTATTTT. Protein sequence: CASSPTGGVDTQYF. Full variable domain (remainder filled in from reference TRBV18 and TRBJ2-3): NAGVMQNPRHLVRRRGQEARLRCSPMKGHSHVYWYRQLPEEGLKFMVYLQKENIIDESGMPKERFSAEFPKEGPSILRIQQVVRGDSAAYFCASSPTGGVDTQYFGPGTRLTVL.

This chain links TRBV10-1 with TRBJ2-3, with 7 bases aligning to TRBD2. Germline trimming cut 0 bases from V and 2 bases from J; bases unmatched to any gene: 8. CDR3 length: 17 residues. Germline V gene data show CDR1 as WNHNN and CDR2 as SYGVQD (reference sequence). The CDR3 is CASSESKWGGYTDTQYF. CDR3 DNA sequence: TGCGCCAGCAGTGAGTCGAAGTGGGGGGGGTACACAGATACGCAGTATTTT.

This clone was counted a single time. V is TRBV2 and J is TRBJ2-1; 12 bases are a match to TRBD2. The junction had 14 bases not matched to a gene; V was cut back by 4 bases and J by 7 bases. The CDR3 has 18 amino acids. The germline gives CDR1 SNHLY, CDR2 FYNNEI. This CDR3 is CASSGRPSGGGRVNEQFF. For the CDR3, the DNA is TGTGCCAGCAGTGGTAGGCCTAGCGGGGGGGGGAGGGTAAATGAGCAGTTCTTC.

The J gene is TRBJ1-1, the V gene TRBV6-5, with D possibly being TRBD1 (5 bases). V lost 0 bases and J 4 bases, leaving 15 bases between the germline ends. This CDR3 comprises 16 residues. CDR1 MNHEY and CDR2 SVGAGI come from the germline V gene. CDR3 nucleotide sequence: TGTGCCAGCAGTTACTCGTTAGGGGTCGGGAGCACTGAAGCTTTCTTT. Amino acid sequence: CASSYSLGVGSTEAFF.